This is a list of T cell receptor beta chains from one sample in a study of cytomegalovirus exposure and HLA in healthy donors. Only in-frame clones appear in the TCRdb table, and some are missing; sequencing was by immunoSEQ multiplex PCR. The table records 150,000 to 200,000 clones, around 86% of them present only once. Sequencing used PBMCs. Receptors were obtained from a woman aged 18-35 years in good health and CMV-seronegative. The CDR3 runs from the conserved cysteine through the conserved F or W. Only some rows state a clone size, as once, few, many or a class for expanded clones.

TRBV30	TRBJ2-3	14	-	CAWTGGRSTDTQYF
TRBV30	TRBJ1-2	15	-	CAWRGQLATIYGYTF
TRBV7-2	TRBJ2-1	15	-	CASSLAGGVADEQFF
TRBV19	TRBJ2-7	16	once	CASSVFGRAVLYEQYF
TRBV7-2	TRBJ2-1	16	-	CASSLARTGPGNEQFF
TRBV6-5	TRBJ2-7	11	-	CASTLGAEQYF
TRBV5-5	TRBJ2-1	15	-	CASSAGRNSYNEQFF
TRBV27	TRBJ2-5	13	-	CASSEQGAETQYF
TRBV9	TRBJ1-2	14	-	CASSVFEQNYGYTF
TRBV13	-	17	-	CASSSRLLAGKNYEQYF
TRBV5-1	TRBJ1-4	16	few	CASSPGTGGYNEKLFF
TRBV29-1	TRBJ2-5	13	once	CSVPGGLQETQYF
TRBV28	TRBJ2-5	13	-	CARGQGSGETQYF
TRBV6-1	TRBJ1-1	15	few	CASSTRDRGQTEAFF
TRBV9	TRBJ1-1	15	-	CASSPRQALVSEAFF
TRBV27	TRBJ2-7	15	-	CATGASGDRAYEQYF
TRBV6-5	TRBJ1-1	14	few	CASRQGTEVTEAFF
TRBV7-3	TRBJ2-7	13	-	CASSLTEAGEQYF
TRBV5-1	TRBJ2-5	16	-	CASNEAGTGDQETQYF
TRBV6-1	TRBJ2-2	14	-	CASILVANTGELFF
TRBV5-1	TRBJ2-1	16	once	CASRPQVAGKGNEQFF
TRBV7-3	TRBJ1-1	13	few	CASSYSGDTEAFF
TRBV7-6	TRBJ1-4	16	-	CASSPWGSGPNEKLFF
TRBV29-1	TRBJ2-7	13	-	CSVVIQLSREQYF
TRBV5-1	TRBJ2-5	16	-	CASSPLATEAMETQYF
TRBV7-2	TRBJ2-5	15	-	CASSLAQGAQETQYF
TRBV27	TRBJ1-1	17	-	CASSLSTLGQMNTEAFF
TRBV7-2	TRBJ2-1	15	-	CASSLARPAYNEQFF
TRBV5-6	TRBJ2-7	15	-	CASSASGGTPYEQYF
TRBV4-2	TRBJ2-2	13	-	CASSQYRGGELFF
TRBV6-5	TRBJ2-1	14	-	CASSPGYTYNEQFF
TRBV10-3	TRBJ2-7	16	-	CAIRKSSGGTSYEQYF
TRBV11-2	TRBJ2-1	15	-	CASSFQDRGLNEQFF
TRBV15	TRBJ2-7	16	-	CATSRPPSGGANEQYF
TRBV28	TRBJ2-7	14	-	CASVLAGGPGEQYF
TRBV5-6	TRBJ1-1	15	few	CASSLGWTGNTEAFF
TRBV18	TRBJ2-1	14	-	CASSPGTPYNEQFF
TRBV5-6	TRBJ1-1	13	once	CASRTELNTEAFF
TRBV30	TRBJ2-7	15	-	CAWSISGTGLYEQYF
TRBV11-2	TRBJ2-5	14	-	CASSMTGVQETQYF
TRBV25-1	TRBJ1-3	16	-	CASSDRGGPRPDTIYF
TRBV7-8	TRBJ1-5	14	-	CASSLGARNQPQHF
TRBV19	TRBJ2-3	13	-	CASSKQGTDTQYF
TRBV6-5	TRBJ2-7	15	-	CASSYSPRATYEQYF
TRBV6-4	TRBJ2-6	17	-	CASSRDWGVSGANVLTF
TRBV5-4	TRBJ2-1	15	once	CASSLYGTSGSEQFF
TRBV5-1	TRBJ2-5	15	-	CASSSLEPAGETQYF
TRBV9	TRBJ2-1	15	-	CASSVSGLAGHEQFF
TRBV7-9	TRBJ2-3	18	-	CASSRSGTALTSTDTQYF
TRBV29-1	TRBJ2-1	16	-	CSVDRGRSGIGNEQFF
TRBV12-5	TRBJ2-7	12	-	CASGLGPYEQYF
TRBV7-9	TRBJ1-2	14	-	CASSPWAPRGGYTF
TRBV30	TRBJ2-3	14	-	CAWRWTSGTDTQYF
TRBV7-2	TRBJ2-5	14	-	CASSQLAAGETQYF
TRBV11-2	TRBJ2-7	19	-	CASSLDGRPRIGPIYEQYF
TRBV30	TRBJ2-5	13	once	CAGSGSVLETQYF
TRBV19	TRBJ2-5	17	-	CASSIAGTGGTQETQYF
TRBV25-1	TRBJ2-5	16	-	CASSESAGRVQETQYF
TRBV6-5	TRBJ2-6	16	-	CASSYSAGSGANVLTF